A single sample is the source of the 16 T cell receptor beta chains below, sequenced in a study of breast tumors, draining lymph nodes, adjacent tissues. Samples came from axillary lymph nodes draining the breast cancer. Each CDR3 protein is one row after TCRdb ran MiXCR on the multiplex PCR reads. Counted here are 140,000 or so distinct CDR3 sequences, 32% occurring once; the ten biggest clones make up roughly 2.2%. Material: axillary lymph node tissue. Receptors originate from a female donor with breast cancer. Some clones in this sample may be carry-over from other donors' samples.

This clonotype has ten or more counts. This chain connects TRBV30 to TRBJ2-5; 11 bases are a match to TRBD2. V was clipped by 0 bases and J by 10 bases; unmatched bases: 10. Per germline, CDR1 GTSNPN and CDR2 SVGIG (reference sequence). The CDR3 totals 15 residues. The CDR3 nucleotides are TGTGCCTGGAGTGTCGGGGTAGCGGGGGGGCTGGTCCAGTACTTC. This translates into CAWSVGVAGGLVQYF.

This clonotype turned up a few times. One base away lies a much larger clone, so this may be a sequencing read error. The chain joins TRBV20-1 to TRBJ2-2; a possible D gene is TRBD2 (6 bases). This CDR3 spans 12 amino acids. The germline V gene encodes CDR1 DFQATT and CDR2 SNEGSKA (reference sequence). In DNA, the CDR3 is TGCAGTGGGAGAAAGGTGGGCGGGGAGCCGTTTTTT. Translation: CSGRKVGGEPFF.

Comments on this clonotype: Possible read error: a much larger clone is one base away. The chain links TRBV12-3 or TRBV12-4 to TRBJ1-5, with a tentative D call TRBD1 (5 bases). The V and J ends lost 3 bases and 6 bases respectively, with 15 bases between them. The CDR3 is 15 amino acids. DNA for the CDR3: TGTGCCAGCAGTTTCTCAGGGAGCTACCCTCAGCCCCAGCATTTT. Its translation is CASSFSGSYPQPQHF.

A note on this clonotype: A much larger clone sits a single nucleotide away, making a read error possible. The gene calls are TRBV24-1 and TRBJ2-1; no reliable D call. CDR1 and CDR2 from the germline V gene are KGHDR and SFDVKD. CDR3 size: 13 residues. V was trimmed by 6 bases and J by 9 bases, leaving 14 bases between them. The DNA of the CDR3 is TGTGCCACCAGTTTATCTTGGGTAACTGAGCAGTTCTTC. Protein sequence: CATSLSWVTEQFF.

This clonotype was detected only once. The chain links TRBV29-1 to TRBJ2-1, with D tentatively TRBD2 (6 bases). Trimming stripped 7 bases from V and 4 bases from J, with 11 bases between. The CDR3 is 12 amino acids. Germline-derived CDR1 and CDR2 are SQVTM and ANQGSEA. CDR3 nucleotides: TGCAGCGCGGGGGACTTTTACAATGAGCAGTTCTTC. Its protein is CSAGDFYNEQFF.

CDR3 in amino acids: CASSRDGGEKLFF. As DNA, the CDR3 is TGTGCCAGCTCCCGGGACGGGGGCGAAAAACTGTTTTTT. The chain combines TRBV18 with TRBJ1-4; D perhaps matches TRBD1 (6 bases). Germline loops: CDR1 KGHSH, CDR2 LQKENI. CDR3 length: 13 residues. The V gene lost 6 bases and the J gene lost 8 bases, with 13 bases spanning the gap.

The sample holds many counts of this clonotype. V gene TRBV28 combines with J gene TRBJ2-7; D not resolved. CDR3 length: 13 residues. The V gene's germline CDR1 is MDHEN and CDR2 SYDVKM. The V gene lost 4 bases and the J gene lost 2 bases, with 9 bases spanning the gap. The CDR3 loop reads CASSSTNTYEQYF. The CDR3 nucleotides are TGTGCCAGCAGTTCGACAAATACCTACGAGCAGTACTTC.

In its sample, this clonotype was seen many times. The chain couples TRBV6-5 to TRBJ2-7; 10 nucleotides line up with TRBD1. Unmatched junction bases numbered 7, after V lost 6 bases and J lost 2 bases. This CDR3 spans 15 amino acids. Germline V gene lookup returns CDR1 MNHEY and CDR2 SVGAGI. CDR3 in amino acids: CASSTSGTGAYEQYF. CDR3 nucleotide sequence: TGTGCCAGCAGCACTTCCGGGACAGGGGCCTACGAGCAGTACTTC.

This clonotype was found a few times. The chain recombines TRBV3-1 with TRBJ1-3; D gene uncertain. The V and J ends lost 4 bases and 0 bases respectively, with 10 bases between them. This CDR3 is 15 amino acids long. Germline loops: CDR1 LGHDT, CDR2 YNNKEL (reference sequence). The DNA of the CDR3 is TGTGCCAGCAGCCTCGATGGGGACTCTGGAAACACCATATATTTT. Translating gives CASSLDGDSGNTIYF.

This clonotype has a count of ten or more. The chain joins TRBV19 to TRBJ1-2; 10 bases fit TRBD1. Germline CDR1 is LNHDA and CDR2 is SQIVND (reference sequence). With V trimmed by 4 bases and J by 3 bases, 5 bases remained unmatched. The CDR3 has 15 amino acids. CDR3 in DNA: TGTGCCAGTAGTAGAGGACAGGGGGTGTACTATGGCTACACCTTC. As protein: CASSRGQGVYYGYTF.

At least ten counts were recorded for this clonotype. This rearrangement joins TRBV5-5 to TRBJ2-3; D unclear. Trimming took off 3 bases at V and 6 bases at J, with 14 bases between the two ends. In germline, CDR1 is SGHKS, CDR2 YYEKEE (reference sequence). The CDR3 loop spans 14 amino acids. The CDR3 DNA sequence: TGTGCCAGCAGCTCCGGCCCCTCCGAGGATACGCAGTATTTT. It translates to CASSSGPSEDTQYF. The variable domain in full, completed from reference TRBV5-5 and TRBJ2-3, reads DAGVTQSPTHLIKTRGQQVTLRCSPISGHKSVSWYQQVLGQGPQFIFQYYEKEERGRGNFPDRFSARQFPNYSSELNVNALLLGDSALYLCASSSGPSEDTQYFGPGTRLTVL.

This clonotype showed up just once. This rearrangement joins TRBV2 to TRBJ2-5, with 7 bases matching TRBD2. The CDR3 length is 17 residues. CDR1 SNHLY and CDR2 FYNNEI come from the germline V gene. The trim removed 0 bases at V and 5 bases at J, leaving 12 bases unmatched. DNA for the CDR3: TGTGCCAGCAGTGAAGCGTTGGGGGGAGGGCCTTGGGAGACCCAGTACTTC. Its translation is CASSEALGGGPWETQYF.

This clonotype was counted ten times or more. The V call is TRBV7-8, the J call TRBJ2-7; maybe TRBD2 (5 bases). The germline V and J ends were trimmed by 5 bases and 7 bases, with 18 bases remaining between them. Germline assignment: CDR1 SGHVS and CDR2 FQNEAQ. The CDR3 totals 14 residues. The CDR3 nucleotides read TGTGCCAGCAGCCAGTTCGTTGATGGGAGAGAGCAGTACGTC. Translation gives CASSQFVDGREQYV.

The V gene is TRBV15, the J gene TRBJ2-7; 7 positions agree with TRBD1. With V trimmed by 3 bases and J by 3 bases, 11 bases remained unmatched. The CDR3 is made up of 16 amino acids. Germline CDR1 is LNHNV and CDR2 is YYDKDF (reference sequence). CDR3 in DNA: TGTGCCACCAGCAGGCTACCCGGGACAGCTTACTACGAGCAGTACTTC. Its protein product is CATSRLPGTAYYEQYF. Full variable domain (outside the CDR3, taken from reference TRBV15 and TRBJ2-7): DAMVIQNPRYQVTQFGKPVTLSCSQTLNHNVMYWYQQKSSQAPKLLFHYYDKDFNNEADTPDNFQSRRPNTSFCFLDIRSPGLGDTAMYLCATSRLPGTAYYEQYFGPGTRLTVT.

The chain uses TRBV27 and TRBJ2-6; TRBD1 aligns across 8 bases. V was pared by 6 bases and J by 0 bases, with 10 bases of the junction left unmatched. The CDR3 runs to 18 residues. CDR1 MNHEY and CDR2 SMNVEV come from the germline V gene (reference sequence). The DNA of the CDR3 is TGTGCCAGCAGGCGGACAGGGAGCCCAATCTCTGGGGCCAACGTCCTGACTTTC. Translation gives CASRRTGSPISGANVLTF.

In its sample, this clonotype was seen many times. The chain recombines TRBV6-1 with TRBJ1-5, with a tentative D call TRBD1 (6 bases). Trimming took off 1 base at V and 0 bases at J, with 10 bases between the two ends. There are 16 residues in the CDR3. Per germline, CDR1 MNHNS and CDR2 SASEGT. This chain's CDR3 is CASSEGQAYSNQPQHF. Here the CDR3 DNA reads TGTGCCAGCAGTGAAGGACAGGCCTATAGCAATCAGCCCCAGCATTTT.